The clone carrying this TCR beta chain has only a few counts. Its target is unknown. The sample belongs to a study of OX40 agonist ivuxolimab in advanced cancers. Regarding the study as a whole: Some of the nonresponding patients also showed low levels of normalized T-cell clonal expansion.

Blood draws occurred at baseline, cycle 4 day 1, and cycle 7 day 1. The V and J ends lost 3 bases and 2 bases respectively, with 9 bases between them. This CDR3 comprises 14 residues. Germline V gene lookup returns CDR1 MNHNS and CDR2 SASEGT. Only in-frame clones appear in the TCRdb table, and some are missing; sequencing was by immunoSEQ multiplex PCR. The data show some 64,000 clones, with 75% to 85% seen just once and approximately 0.63% held by the top ten. This clonotype was sampled from an adult with an advanced solid tumor such as melanoma, head and neck, liver or kidney cancer. The V and J genes are TRBV6-1 and TRBJ2-3, with D tentatively TRBD1 (5 bases). The sequencing used CD4+ or CD8+ T cells sorted from blood, collected in a trial of the OX40 agonist ivuxolimab. The CDR3 loop reads CASSEGRVTDTQYF. The CDR3 DNA sequence: TGTGCCAGCAGTGAGGGCAGGGTCACAGATACGCAGTATTTT.